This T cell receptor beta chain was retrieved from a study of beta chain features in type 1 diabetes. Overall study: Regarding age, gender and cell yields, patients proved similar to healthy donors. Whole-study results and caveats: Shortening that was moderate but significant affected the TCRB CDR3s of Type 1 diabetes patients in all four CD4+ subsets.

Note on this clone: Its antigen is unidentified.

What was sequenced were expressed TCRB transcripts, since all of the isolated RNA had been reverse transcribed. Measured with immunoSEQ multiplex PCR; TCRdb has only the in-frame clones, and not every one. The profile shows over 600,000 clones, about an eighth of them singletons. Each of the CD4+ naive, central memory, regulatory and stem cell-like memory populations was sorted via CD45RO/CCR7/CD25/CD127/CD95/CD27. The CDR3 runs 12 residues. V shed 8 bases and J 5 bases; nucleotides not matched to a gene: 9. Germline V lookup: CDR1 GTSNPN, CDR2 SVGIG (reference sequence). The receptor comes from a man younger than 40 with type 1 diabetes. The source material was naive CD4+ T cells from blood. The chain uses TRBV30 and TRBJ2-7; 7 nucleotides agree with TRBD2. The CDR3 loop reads CAIGGDLNEQYF. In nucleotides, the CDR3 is TGTGCCATTGGGGGGGACCTCAACGAGCAGTACTTC.